One sample yielded the 6 T cell receptor beta chains listed below, sequenced in a study of cytomegalovirus exposure and HLA in healthy donors. The PCR employed 60 Vbeta primers together with 13 Jbeta primers. Using immunoSEQ multiplex PCR, the repertoire was profiled, and TCRdb retains in-frame clones only, with some absent. The data show roughly 180,000 clones, about four fifths seen once. Source material: PBMCs. The receptor source for this set is a male donor in good health and CMV-seronegative.

The V and J genes are TRBV2 and TRBJ2-7; 9 bases fit TRBD1. V shed 6 bases and J 4 bases; nucleotides not matched to a gene: 10. Germline V gives CDR1 SNHLY, CDR2 FYNNEI. The CDR3 is 15 residues long. Written as DNA, the CDR3 is TGTGCCAGCAGAGGACAGGGGAACTCTCCTTACGAGCAGTACTTC. It codes for CASRGQGNSPYEQYF.

To note about this clone: The identical CDR3 is also encoded by other nucleotide sequences in the sample. The CDR3 DNA sequence: TGTGCCAGCAGGCGGGGAAATCAGCCCCAGCATTTT. Its protein product is CASRRGNQPQHF. V usage is TRBV2 and J usage is TRBJ1-5, with unresolved D. With 6 bases removed from V and 4 bases from J, the gap between germline ends came to 7 bases. This CDR3 comprises 12 residues. Germline CDR1 SNHLY, CDR2 FYNNEI. Drawing the rest from reference TRBV2 and TRBJ1-5, the complete variable domain is EPEVTQTPSHQVTQMGQEVILRCVPISNHLYFYWYRQILGQKVEFLVSFYNNEISEKSEIFDDQFSVERPDGSNFTLKIRSTKLEDSAMYFCASRRGNQPQHFGDGTRLSIL.

This clone was detected once. The same CDR3 can be traced to other DNA sequences in this sample. The chain carries TRBV18 and TRBJ1-1; D is undetermined. Trimming shortened V by 3 bases and J by 0 bases, and 8 bases separated the two germline ends. Germline V gene sequence: CDR1 KGHSH, CDR2 LQKENI. The CDR3 is 14 residues long. The CDR3 reads CASSPTNMNTEAFF. CDR3 coding DNA: TGTGCCAGCTCACCCACAAACATGAACACTGAAGCTTTCTTT.

The chain carries TRBV28 and TRBJ1-1; D possibly corresponds to TRBD1 (5 bases). This CDR3 comprises 16 residues. The germline CDR1 and CDR2 sequences are MDHEN and SYDVKM. The V and J ends lost 6 bases and 0 bases respectively, with 17 bases between them. The CDR3 sequence is CASSSNSPTVNTEAFF. The CDR3 nucleotides are TGTGCCAGCAGCTCCAATTCCCCGACAGTGAACACTGAAGCTTTCTTT.

The rearrangement joins TRBV6-5 to TRBJ1-2, with a weak D call TRBD1 (5 bases). The CDR3 contains 15 residues. Germline values: CDR1 MNHEY, CDR2 SVGAGI. V was clipped by 5 bases and J by 2 bases, with 15 bases between them. CDR3: CASSKTQGENYGYTF. The CDR3 DNA is TGTGCCAGCAGTAAGACTCAGGGCGAGAACTATGGCTACACCTTC.

The V and J genes are TRBV19 and TRBJ2-6; 9 bases are a match to TRBD1. The J segment lost 6 bases and the V segment lost 5 bases, leaving 2 bases of the junction unmatched. CDR1 LNHDA and CDR2 SQIVND come from the germline V gene (reference sequence). The CDR3 runs to 14 residues. CDR3 region: CASSVQGAANVLTF. The CDR3 DNA follows: TGTGCCAGTAGTGTACAGGGGGCGGCCAACGTCCTGACTTTC. Full variable domain (missing parts from reference TRBV19 and TRBJ2-6): DGGITQSPKYLFRKEGQNVTLSCEQNLNHDAMYWYRQDPGQGLRLIYYSQIVNDFQKGDIAEGYSVSREKKESFPLTVTSAQKNPTAFYLCASSVQGAANVLTFGAGSRLTVL.